Below, 28 T cell receptor beta chains from the same sample are listed, as sequenced in a study of blood T cell repertoires in COVID-19. Here immunoSEQ multiplex PCR was the method, and the copy in TCRdb shows in-frame clones only, minus some. The table lists about 64,000 clones, 60% to 80% of them singletons. Sequencing was carried out using peripheral blood. These receptors were taken from a man at least 80 years old with acute or convalescent COVID-19.

Concerning this clone itself: The junction departs from germline at one end; a sequencing error may be responsible. This chain connects TRBV12-3 or TRBV12-4 to TRBJ1-2, with 7 positions matching TRBD1. The CDR3 contains 13 residues. CDR3 in amino acids: CASSDPNRGPREF. DNA of the CDR3: TGTGCCAGCAGTGATCCGAACAGGGGCCCTAGAGAGTTC.

The chain employs TRBV2 and TRBJ2-3; 7 nucleotides match TRBD1. V shed 5 bases and J 4 bases; nucleotides not matched to a gene: 3. The length of the CDR3 is 13 residues. CDR1 and CDR2 (germline): SNHLY, FYNNEI. The CDR3 DNA reads as TGTGCCAGCAGTTCGGACAGGCCAGATACGCAGTATTTT. Encoded protein: CASSSDRPDTQYF.

V gene TRBV7-9 combines with J gene TRBJ2-5; 7 positions agree with TRBD1. This CDR3 region has 14 residues. Losses at the gene ends were 0 bases for V and 5 bases for J; bases not matched to a gene: 3. Germline loops: CDR1 SEHNR, CDR2 FQNEAQ (reference sequence). CDR3 region: CASSLALDRETQYF. The CDR3 region has the DNA TGTGCCAGCAGCTTAGCGTTGGACAGGGAGACCCAGTACTTC.

The chain carries TRBV19 and TRBJ2-2, with 7 bases that match TRBD2. From germline, CDR1 is LNHDA and CDR2 SQIVND (reference sequence). There are 14 residues in the CDR3. J was trimmed by 5 bases and V by 7 bases; bases with no gene match: 7. Here the CDR3 reads CASKQRDITGELFF. The DNA for the CDR3 is TGTGCCAGTAAACAGCGGGATATAACCGGGGAGCTGTTTTTT. The entire variable domain, with the rest obtained from reference TRBV19 and TRBJ2-2, is as follows: DGGITQSPKYLFRKEGQNVTLSCEQNLNHDAMYWYRQDPGQGLRLIYYSQIVNDFQKGDIAEGYSVSREKKESFPLTVTSAQKNPTAFYLCASKQRDITGELFFGEGSRLTVL.

The rearrangement uses TRBV11-3 and TRBJ2-5, with D possibly TRBD2 on 5 matching bases. This CDR3 has 14 residues. V shed 0 bases and J shed 4 bases, with 9 bases lying between them. Germline V gene lookup returns CDR1 SGHNT and CDR2 YENEEA. The CDR3 region is CASSLDGGSETQYF. In DNA form, the CDR3 reads TGTGCCAGCAGCTTAGATGGCGGGTCAGAGACCCAGTACTTC.

This rearrangement joins TRBV9 to TRBJ2-5; tentatively, D is TRBD2 (7 bases). The length of the CDR3 is 16 residues. The germline V gene has CDR1 SGDLS and CDR2 YYNGEE. The V and J ends lost 0 bases and 1 base respectively, with 13 bases between them. Here the CDR3 DNA reads TGTGCCAGCAGCGTAGGGGAGGGGGGAGGCCAAGAGACCCAGTACTTC. This sequence encodes CASSVGEGGGQETQYF.

This clone was seen only a few times. This sequence joins TRBV3-1 (or the pseudogene TRBV3-2) and TRBJ1-1, with a possible D match to TRBD1 (5 bases). V lost 1 base and J lost 1, with 16 bases in between. CDR3 size: 17 residues. Germline CDR1 and CDR2: LGHDT and YNNKEL (reference sequence). The CDR3 sequence: CASSQVTGQMGNTEAFF. Here the CDR3 DNA reads TGTGCCAGCAGCCAAGTTACAGGACAAATGGGGAACACTGAAGCTTTCTTT.

This clone was seen more than once but under ten times. The V gene is TRBV19, the J gene TRBJ2-2; 10 nucleotides line up with TRBD2. The V gene end was trimmed by 3 bases and the J gene end by 6 bases; junction bases not matched to a gene: 7. Germline CDR1 reads LNHDA; CDR2 reads SQIVND (reference sequence). The CDR3 runs to 16 residues. As DNA, the CDR3 is TGTGCCAGTAGTATCCCTTTGAGCGGGAGGGCCGGGGAGCTGTTTTTT. It yields the protein CASSIPLSGRAGELFF.

The chain is built from TRBV5-6 and TRBJ2-1; the D gene is possibly TRBD1 (5 bases). Germline V gene lookup returns CDR1 SGHDT and CDR2 YYEEEE. The CDR3 contains 14 residues. Trimming took 2 bases from V and 6 from J, leaving 12 bases between them. CDR3 sequence: CASSLGHRGNEQFF. In DNA, the CDR3 is TGTGCCAGCAGCTTAGGTCATAGGGGCAATGAGCAGTTCTTC.

There are a few counts of this clone. The chain couples TRBV7-9 to TRBJ2-1, with TRBD2 matching 11 bases. Trimming cost V 5 bases and J 3 bases; bases outside gene matches: 3. CDR1 is SEHNR, CDR2 FQNEAQ, per germline (reference sequence). CDR3 length equals 15 residues. CDR3 loop: CASSPGTSGYNEQFF. CDR3 in DNA: TGTGCCAGCAGCCCCGGGACTAGCGGCTACAATGAGCAGTTCTTC.

The chain has TRBV18 and TRBJ2-5, with a possible D match to TRBD1 (7 bases). The CDR3 runs to 13 residues. Between the trimmed V and J ends, which lost 5 bases and 2 bases, there was a span of 9 bases. The germline V gene encodes CDR1 KGHSH and CDR2 LQKENI. The CDR3 sequence: CASSAGQQETQYF. The CDR3 bases are TGTGCCAGCTCAGCGGGACAGCAAGAGACCCAGTACTTC.

The V call is TRBV7-2, the J call TRBJ2-1, with a possible D match to TRBD2 (5 bases). This CDR3 has 15 amino acids. Germline lookup yields CDR1 SGHTA and CDR2 FQGNSA. The V end lost 2 bases, the J end lost 0 bases, and 8 bases lay between the germline ends. The CDR3 bases are TGTGCCAGCAGCTTAATGCGGGCCTCCTACAATGAGCAGTTCTTC. Translating it yields CASSLMRASYNEQFF.

V and J are TRBV11-2 and TRBJ2-1; 13 bases are a match to TRBD2. The V segment lost 3 bases and the J segment 1 base; nucleotides outside the gene matches: 3. Germline values: CDR1 SGHAT, CDR2 FQNNGV. The CDR3 is 17 residues long. CDR3 bases: TGTGCCAGCAGCTTTAGGACTAGCGGGAGTTCCTACAATGAGCAGTTCTTC. Residues: CASSFRTSGSSYNEQFF.

This clone was seen just once. The chain employs TRBV5-5 and TRBJ2-5; the D gene is possibly TRBD1 (6 bases). V shed 2 bases and J shed 1 base, with 15 bases lying between them. The CDR3 covers 16 residues. CDR1 and CDR2 (germline): SGHKS, YYEKEE (reference sequence). CDR3 bases: TGTGCCAGCAGCTTTGGTACAGGGATCGCCCAAGAGACCCAGTACTTC. Translated, it gives CASSFGTGIAQETQYF.

The rearrangement uses TRBV2 and TRBJ2-3; the D gene is possibly TRBD1 (6 bases). CDR3 length equals 15 residues. Germline values: CDR1 SNHLY, CDR2 FYNNEI. The germline V and J ends were trimmed by 6 bases and 6 bases, with 19 bases remaining between them. The CDR3 DNA follows: TGTGCCAGCAGAGAAACCGGGACATCTAGGGATACGCAGTATTTT. Its protein is CASRETGTSRDTQYF.

This clone was detected once. This chain joins TRBV24-1 and TRBJ2-3; 8 bases align to TRBD2. Germline assignment: CDR1 KGHDR and CDR2 SFDVKD. The CDR3 totals 17 residues. V was pared by 5 bases and J by 4 bases, with 13 bases of the junction left unmatched. The CDR3: CATSGPGGGTHSDTQYF. The CDR3 DNA reads as TGTGCCACCAGTGGTCCCGGGGGGGGGACTCATTCAGATACGCAGTATTTT.

The chain combines TRBV18 with TRBJ2-3, with a weak D call TRBD1 (6 bases). Germline-derived CDR1 and CDR2 are KGHSH and LQKENI. The CDR3 has 15 amino acids. Trimming took 4 bases from V and 1 from J, leaving 12 bases between them. The CDR3 spells CASSLQGSGTDTQYF. DNA for the CDR3: TGTGCCAGCTCACTACAGGGTTCGGGCACAGATACGCAGTATTTT.

CDR3 nucleotides: TGTGCCAGCAGTTTATCAGCGGGAGGGTACAATGAGCAGTTCTTC. Its translation is CASSLSAGGYNEQFF. The chain carries TRBV28 and TRBJ2-1, with 10 bases that match TRBD2. The CDR3 consists of 15 residues. CDR1 and CDR2 (germline): MDHEN, SYDVKM. V was clipped by 1 base and J by 4 bases; unmatched bases: 1.

This clone appeared a few times. The rearrangement links TRBV6-4 to TRBJ2-3; TRBD2 agrees at 8 bases. From germline, CDR1 is MRHNA and CDR2 SNTAGT. This CDR3 contains 15 residues. The V segment lost 0 bases and the J segment 9 bases; nucleotides outside the gene matches: 8. The CDR3 sequence: CASSDSRGLAGTQYF. CDR3 bases: TGTGCCAGCAGTGACTCAAGAGGACTAGCCGGAACGCAGTATTTT.

The chain is built from TRBV6-6 and TRBJ2-5, with 11 bases aligning to TRBD1. The CDR3 totals 18 residues. V was clipped by 5 bases and J by 3 bases; unmatched bases: 14. The germline gives CDR1 MNHNY, CDR2 SVGAGI (reference sequence). CDR3 coding DNA: TGTGCCAGCAGTCGCCGGACAGGGGGCATCGCTTTGAAAGAGACCCAGTACTTC. Translation gives CASSRRTGGIALKETQYF.

This rearrangement joins TRBV6-1 to TRBJ2-1, with TRBD1 as a possible D gene (5 bases). Trimming pared 1 base from V and 7 bases from J, leaving 11 bases between. Germline V gene data show CDR1 as MNHNS and CDR2 as SASEGT. The CDR3 covers 14 residues. The CDR3 DNA follows: TGTGCCAGCAGTGAAGACAGGTCCAGGAATGAGCAGTTCTTC. This sequence encodes CASSEDRSRNEQFF.

The chain uses TRBV6-1 and TRBJ1-1; D uncertain. V gave up 2 bases and J gave up 9 bases, with 13 bases separating them. This CDR3 has 13 residues. Germline V CDR1 and CDR2: MNHNS, SASEGT. The CDR3 protein is CASSELRSDKAFF. CDR3 DNA sequence: TGTGCCAGCAGTGAATTAAGGAGCGATAAAGCTTTCTTT.

Only one count was recorded for this clone. V is TRBV4-1 and J is TRBJ2-7, with a possible D match to TRBD2 (5 bases). Trimming left V 1 base short and J 2 bases short, with 18 bases between. The CDR3 covers 17 residues. The germline V gene has CDR1 MGHRA and CDR2 YSYEKL. CDR3 residues: CASSQGGRLAPPYEQYF. The DNA of the CDR3 is TGCGCCAGCAGCCAAGGAGGCCGGCTAGCTCCTCCCTACGAGCAGTACTTC.

The chain links TRBV6-6 to TRBJ1-5, with 7 bases identical to TRBD1. CDR1 MNHNY and CDR2 SVGAGI come from the germline V gene (reference sequence). V lost 7 bases to trimming and J lost 4 bases; unmatched junction nucleotides: 7. CDR3 length: 14 residues. CDR3 in amino acids: CASKEGQLNQPQHF. CDR3 sequence (DNA): TGTGCCAGCAAGGAGGGACAGTTGAATCAGCCCCAGCATTTT.

The V call is TRBV9, the J call TRBJ2-1; TRBD2 aligns across 11 bases. The trim removed 3 bases at V and 1 base at J, leaving 0 bases unmatched. The CDR3 is made up of 15 amino acids. Germline CDR1 SGDLS, CDR2 YYNGEE. The CDR3 region is CASSASGRSYNEQFF. The CDR3 DNA follows: TGTGCCAGCAGCGCTAGCGGGAGGTCCTACAATGAGCAGTTCTTC. The full variable domain, in which reference TRBV9 and TRBJ2-1 provide the parts outside the CDR3, is DSGVTQTPKHLITATGQRVTLRCSPRSGDLSVYWYQQSLDQGLQFLIQYYNGEERAKGNILERFSAQQFPDLHSELNLSSLELGDSALYFCASSASGRSYNEQFFGPGTRLTVL.

The chain carries TRBV19 and TRBJ1-3, with D possibly being TRBD1 (5 bases). CDR1 is LNHDA, CDR2 SQIVND, per germline (reference sequence). Trimming left V 0 bases short and J 0 bases short, with 6 bases between. The CDR3 is made up of 15 amino acids. The CDR3 sequence is CASSIEGLSGNTIYF. DNA of the CDR3: TGTGCCAGTAGTATAGAGGGACTCTCTGGAAACACCATATATTTT.

This clone was seen just once. The V gene is TRBV11-1, the J gene TRBJ1-2, with 8 nucleotides matching TRBD1. Germline CDR1 reads SGHAT; CDR2 reads FQDESV (reference sequence). V shed 3 bases and J 3 bases; nucleotides not matched to a gene: 6. CDR3 length: 15 amino acids. This CDR3 reads CASSFSTGAYYGYTF. CDR3 sequence (DNA): TGTGCCAGCAGCTTCTCGACAGGGGCGTACTATGGCTACACCTTC.

This clone was seen a few times. The chain has TRBV7-8 and TRBJ2-7; D is unclear. Germline lookup yields CDR1 SGHVS and CDR2 FQNEAQ. CDR3 length: 13 amino acids. V was trimmed by 1 base and J by 3 bases, leaving 7 bases between them. CDR3: CASSLEQSYEQYF. CDR3 nucleotides: TGTGCCAGCAGCTTAGAACAGAGCTACGAGCAGTACTTC. Full variable domain (remainder filled in from reference TRBV7-8 and TRBJ2-7): GAGVSQSPRYKVAKRGQDVALRCDPISGHVSLFWYQQALGQGPEFLTYFQNEAQLDKSGLPSDRFFAERPEGSVSTLKIQRTQQEDSAVYLCASSLEQSYEQYFGPGTRLTVT.